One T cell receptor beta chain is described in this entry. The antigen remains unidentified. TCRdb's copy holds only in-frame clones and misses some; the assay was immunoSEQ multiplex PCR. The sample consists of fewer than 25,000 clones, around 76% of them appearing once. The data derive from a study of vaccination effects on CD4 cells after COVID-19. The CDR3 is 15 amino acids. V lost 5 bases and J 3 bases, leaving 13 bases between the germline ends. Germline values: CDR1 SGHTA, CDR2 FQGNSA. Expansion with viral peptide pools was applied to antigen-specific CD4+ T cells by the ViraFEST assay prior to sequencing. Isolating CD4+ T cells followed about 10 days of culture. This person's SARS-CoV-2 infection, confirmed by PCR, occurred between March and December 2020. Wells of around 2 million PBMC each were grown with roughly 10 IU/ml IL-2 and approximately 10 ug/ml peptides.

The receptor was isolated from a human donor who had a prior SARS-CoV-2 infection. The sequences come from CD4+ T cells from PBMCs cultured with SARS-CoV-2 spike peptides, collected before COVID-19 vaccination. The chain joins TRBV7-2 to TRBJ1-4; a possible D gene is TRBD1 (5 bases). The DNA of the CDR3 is TGTGCCAGCAGCCCCTGGGGCGGCGCTAATGAAAAACTGTTTTTT. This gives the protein CASSPWGGANEKLFF.